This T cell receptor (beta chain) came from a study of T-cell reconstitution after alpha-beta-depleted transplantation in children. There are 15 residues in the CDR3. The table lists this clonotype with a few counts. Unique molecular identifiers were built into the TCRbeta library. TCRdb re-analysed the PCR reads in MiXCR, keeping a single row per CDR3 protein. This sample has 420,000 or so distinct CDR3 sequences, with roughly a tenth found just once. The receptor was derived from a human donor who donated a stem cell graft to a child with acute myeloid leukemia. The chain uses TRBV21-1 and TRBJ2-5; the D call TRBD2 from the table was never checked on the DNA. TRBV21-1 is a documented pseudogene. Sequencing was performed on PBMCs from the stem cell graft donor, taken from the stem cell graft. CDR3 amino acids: CASSTIRLVKETQYF. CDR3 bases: TGTGCCAGCAGCACGATCCGTCTAGTTAAAGAGACCCAGTACTTC.